The rows below give T cell receptor beta chains drawn from one sample of a study of T cell responses to AZD1222 COVID-19 vaccine. Method: immunoSEQ multiplex PCR; TCRdb's copy keeps in-frame clones and lacks some. The sample lists approximately 170,000 clones, about 90% occurring once. The sequencing here drew on peripheral blood, taken 28 days after the second AZD1222 dose. The source is an adult who received the AZD1222 COVID-19 vaccine. Both conserved end residues are part of each CDR3. A D gene is named only where the DNA matches it firmly. Clone sizes are given selectively: once, few, many, or a class where the clone is expanded.

d_call: TRBD2; v_call: TRBV5-1; clone_size: .; j_call: TRBJ2-1; cdr3_aa: CASSLRTSGDNEQFF; cdr3_nt: TGCGCCAGCAGCTTGAGGACTAGCGGGGACAATGAGCAGTTCTTC
d_call: .; v_call: TRBV19; clone_size: .; j_call: TRBJ1-1; cdr3_aa: CASSIDGGRRAFF; cdr3_nt: TGTGCCAGTAGTATAGATGGCGGCCGACGAGCTTTCTTT
d_call: .; v_call: TRBV10-2; clone_size: .; j_call: TRBJ1-4; cdr3_aa: CASGAGQGNEKLFF; cdr3_nt: TGCGCCAGCGGAGCCGGGCAGGGGAATGAAAAACTGTTTTTT
d_call: TRBD1; v_call: TRBV5-5; clone_size: .; j_call: TRBJ1-2; cdr3_aa: CASSQTGPPNYGYTF; cdr3_nt: TGTGCCAGCAGCCAGACAGGGCCCCCTAACTATGGCTACACCTTC
d_call: .; v_call: TRBV3-1/TRBV3-2; clone_size: .; j_call: TRBJ1-2; cdr3_aa: CASSQDRTGPRGYTF; cdr3_nt: TGTGCCAGCAGCCAAGATCGAACAGGGCCTCGTGGCTACACCTTC
d_call: .; v_call: TRBV23-1; clone_size: once; j_call: TRBJ2-7; cdr3_aa: CASSHMGIDPYEQYF; cdr3_nt: TGCGCCAGCAGTCACATGGGCATAGACCCCTACGAGCAGTACTTC
d_call: .; v_call: TRBV9; clone_size: .; j_call: TRBJ2-7; cdr3_aa: CASSVGDTETYEQYF; cdr3_nt: TGTGCCAGCAGCGTAGGGGACACGGAGACCTACGAGCAGTACTTC
d_call: .; v_call: TRBV7-8; clone_size: .; j_call: TRBJ1-3; cdr3_aa: CASSLMNREVSGNTIYF; cdr3_nt: TGTGCCAGCAGCTTAATGAACAGGGAAGTTTCTGGAAACACCATATATTTT
d_call: .; v_call: TRBV6-1; clone_size: .; j_call: TRBJ1-3; cdr3_aa: CASSESGNTIYF; cdr3_nt: TGTGCCAGCAGTGAATCGGGAAACACCATATATTTT
d_call: .; v_call: TRBV6-1; clone_size: .; j_call: TRBJ1-3; cdr3_aa: CASSVGVPQSGNTIYF; cdr3_nt: TGTGCCAGCAGTGTGGGTGTCCCGCAGTCCGGAAACACCATATATTTT
d_call: .; v_call: TRBV15; clone_size: .; j_call: TRBJ1-5; cdr3_aa: CATSIPTGTSSNQPQHF; cdr3_nt: TGTGCCACCAGCATCCCTACTGGGACCTCTAGCAATCAGCCCCAGCATTTT
d_call: .; v_call: TRBV9; clone_size: .; j_call: TRBJ2-1; cdr3_aa: CASSAPQGNEQFF; cdr3_nt: TGTGCCAGCAGCGCACCTCAGGGCAATGAGCAGTTCTTC
d_call: .; v_call: TRBV10-3; clone_size: .; j_call: TRBJ1-1; cdr3_aa: CAISVTGQTEAFF; cdr3_nt: TGTGCCATCAGTGTTACGGGGCAAACTGAAGCTTTCTTT
d_call: .; v_call: TRBV2; clone_size: .; j_call: TRBJ1-6; cdr3_aa: CASSPGTANSPLHF; cdr3_nt: TGTGCCAGCAGTCCCGGGACGGCTAATTCACCCCTCCACTTT
d_call: TRBD1; v_call: TRBV7-9; clone_size: .; j_call: TRBJ1-2; cdr3_aa: CASSLGRDRPYGYTF; cdr3_nt: TGTGCCAGCAGCTTGGGGAGGGACAGGCCGTATGGCTACACCTTC
d_call: .; v_call: TRBV6-5; clone_size: .; j_call: TRBJ2-6; cdr3_aa: CASSSSSGANVLTF; cdr3_nt: TGTGCCAGCAGTTCCTCATCTGGGGCCAACGTCCTGACTTTC
d_call: TRBD1; v_call: TRBV6-6; clone_size: .; j_call: TRBJ1-1; cdr3_aa: CASSPRDREYVNTEAFF; cdr3_nt: TGTGCCAGCAGTCCCCGGGACAGAGAGTATGTGAACACTGAAGCTTTCTTT
d_call: .; v_call: TRBV7-3; clone_size: .; j_call: TRBJ2-1; cdr3_aa: CASSLTGGTYNEQFF; cdr3_nt: TGTGCCAGCAGCTTAACCGGGGGAACCTACAATGAGCAGTTCTTC
d_call: TRBD1; v_call: TRBV6-5; clone_size: .; j_call: TRBJ2-2; cdr3_aa: CASSVQGGRTGELFF; cdr3_nt: TGTGCCAGCAGCGTACAGGGGGGACGCACCGGGGAGCTGTTTTTT
d_call: TRBD1; v_call: TRBV12-5; clone_size: once; j_call: TRBJ2-2; cdr3_aa: CATKTGGYTGELFF; cdr3_nt: TGTGCTACCAAGACAGGGGGGTACACCGGGGAGCTGTTTTTT
d_call: .; v_call: TRBV7-9; clone_size: .; j_call: TRBJ1-2; cdr3_aa: CASSPTTGGVYGYTF; cdr3_nt: TGTGCCAGCAGCCCCACAACGGGGGGGGTCTATGGCTACACCTTC
d_call: TRBD2; v_call: TRBV11-3; clone_size: .; j_call: TRBJ2-1; cdr3_aa: CASSARTSGGNEQFF; cdr3_nt: TGTGCCAGCAGCGCCCGCACTAGCGGGGGGAATGAGCAGTTCTTC
d_call: .; v_call: TRBV18; clone_size: .; j_call: TRBJ2-7; cdr3_aa: CASSPNPHEQYF; cdr3_nt: TGTGCCAGCTCACCGAATCCGCACGAGCAGTACTTC
d_call: TRBD1; v_call: TRBV5-1; clone_size: .; j_call: TRBJ1-2; cdr3_aa: CASSLGGTGTPYGYTF; cdr3_nt: TGCGCCAGCAGCTTGGGGGGGACAGGGACCCCATATGGCTACACCTTC
d_call: .; v_call: TRBV6-6; clone_size: .; j_call: TRBJ1-3; cdr3_aa: CASSYGGAELGNTIYF; cdr3_nt: TGTGCCAGCAGTTACGGAGGGGCCGAGCTTGGAAACACCATATATTTT
d_call: .; v_call: TRBV2; clone_size: .; j_call: TRBJ2-7; cdr3_aa: CASREYEQYF; cdr3_nt: TGTGCCAGCCGAGAGTACGAGCAGTACTTC
d_call: .; v_call: TRBV5-5; clone_size: few; j_call: TRBJ1-2; cdr3_aa: CASSLDRGARRDGYTF; cdr3_nt: TGTGCCAGCAGCTTAGACCGGGGGGCAAGGAGGGATGGCTACACCTTC
d_call: .; v_call: TRBV20-1; clone_size: .; j_call: TRBJ2-1; cdr3_aa: CSARTRGEQFF; cdr3_nt: TGCAGTGCTCGCACTAGAGGGGAGCAGTTCTTC
d_call: .; v_call: TRBV12-3/TRBV12-4; clone_size: .; j_call: TRBJ1-6; cdr3_aa: CASSLGQKSPLHF; cdr3_nt: TGTGCCAGCAGTCTCGGACAGAAATCACCCCTCCACTTT
d_call: .; v_call: TRBV19; clone_size: .; j_call: TRBJ1-2; cdr3_aa: CASSIGGPLLGGYTF; cdr3_nt: TGTGCCAGTAGTATAGGGGGACCCCTCCTAGGAGGCTACACCTTC
d_call: .; v_call: TRBV2; clone_size: .; j_call: TRBJ2-7; cdr3_aa: CASSEMPGAPQYF; cdr3_nt: TGTGCCAGCAGTGAAATGCCCGGTGCTCCACAGTACTTC
d_call: .; v_call: TRBV3-1/TRBV3-2; clone_size: few; j_call: TRBJ2-5; cdr3_aa: CASSRGQSSGETQYF; cdr3_nt: TGTGCCAGCAGCCGTGGACAGTCCAGCGGGGAGACCCAGTACTTC
d_call: .; v_call: TRBV3-1/TRBV3-2; clone_size: .; j_call: TRBJ1-1; cdr3_aa: CASSQGGRAKAFF; cdr3_nt: TGTGCCAGCAGCCAAGGGGGTAGGGCAAAAGCTTTCTTT
d_call: .; v_call: TRBV24-1; clone_size: .; j_call: TRBJ2-2; cdr3_aa: CATSESANTGELFF; cdr3_nt: TGTGCCACCAGTGAATCGGCGAACACCGGGGAGCTGTTTTTT
d_call: .; v_call: TRBV27; clone_size: .; j_call: TRBJ1-4; cdr3_aa: CASSFRGLGEKLFF; cdr3_nt: TGTGCCAGCAGTTTCAGGGGATTGGGGGAAAAACTGTTTTTT
d_call: .; v_call: TRBV5-1; clone_size: .; j_call: TRBJ2-4; cdr3_aa: CASSPRGGGLAKNIQYF; cdr3_nt: TGCGCCAGCAGCCCTAGGGGCGGAGGCCTAGCCAAAAACATTCAGTACTTC
d_call: .; v_call: TRBV7-6; clone_size: few; j_call: TRBJ1-1; cdr3_aa: CASSLGGPMNTEAFF; cdr3_nt: TGTGCCAGCAGCTTAGGGGGGCCAATGAACACTGAAGCTTTCTTT
d_call: .; v_call: TRBV6-6; clone_size: .; j_call: TRBJ1-5; cdr3_aa: CASFRGPYSNQPQHF; cdr3_nt: TGTGCCAGCTTCAGGGGTCCTTATAGCAATCAGCCCCAGCATTTT
d_call: .; v_call: TRBV6-5; clone_size: .; j_call: TRBJ1-1; cdr3_aa: CASRPHSGGLTEAFF; cdr3_nt: TGTGCCAGCAGACCACACTCGGGGGGGCTTACTGAAGCTTTCTTT
d_call: .; v_call: TRBV7-9; clone_size: .; j_call: TRBJ1-5; cdr3_aa: CASSLRRDQPQHF; cdr3_nt: TGTGCCAGCAGCTTAAGGAGGGACCAGCCCCAGCATTTT
d_call: .; v_call: TRBV10-3; clone_size: .; j_call: TRBJ1-5; cdr3_aa: CATESGGVKHF; cdr3_nt: TGTGCCACGGAAAGTGGGGGGGTAAAGCATTTT
d_call: .; v_call: TRBV3-1/TRBV3-2; clone_size: .; j_call: TRBJ1-6; cdr3_aa: CASSQDWRSPLHF; cdr3_nt: TGTGCCAGCAGCCAAGACTGGCGTTCACCCCTCCACTTT
d_call: .; v_call: TRBV6-1; clone_size: .; j_call: TRBJ1-5; cdr3_aa: CASSDLPGAVNQPQHF; cdr3_nt: TGTGCCAGCAGTGATCTACCGGGCGCCGTCAATCAGCCCCAGCATTTT
d_call: .; v_call: TRBV2; clone_size: .; j_call: TRBJ1-5; cdr3_aa: CASSESLNQPQHF; cdr3_nt: TGTGCCAGCAGTGAGTCCCTAAATCAGCCCCAGCATTTT
d_call: .; v_call: TRBV7-9; clone_size: .; j_call: TRBJ2-1; cdr3_aa: CASSLRDLGDEQFF; cdr3_nt: TGTGCCAGCAGCTTAAGGGACCTGGGGGATGAGCAGTTCTTC
d_call: TRBD1; v_call: TRBV10-3; clone_size: .; j_call: TRBJ2-7; cdr3_aa: CAISRQGALTYEQYF; cdr3_nt: TGTGCCATCAGTCGACAGGGGGCTCTAACCTACGAGCAGTACTTC
d_call: .; v_call: TRBV20-1; clone_size: .; j_call: TRBJ1-4; cdr3_aa: CSARTQSRGFF; cdr3_nt: TGCAGTGCTAGAACGCAGAGCCGGGGATTTTTT
d_call: .; v_call: TRBV7-9; clone_size: .; j_call: TRBJ1-2; cdr3_aa: CASSLGSGANNYGYTF; cdr3_nt: TGTGCCAGCAGCTTAGGTTCGGGAGCGAATAACTATGGCTACACCTTC
d_call: .; v_call: TRBV5-1; clone_size: .; j_call: TRBJ1-4; cdr3_aa: CASSAQGGLNEKLFF; cdr3_nt: TGCGCCAGCAGCGCCCAAGGGGGGCTTAATGAAAAACTGTTTTTT
d_call: .; v_call: TRBV6-5; clone_size: .; j_call: TRBJ1-2; cdr3_aa: CASGRIGPYGYTF; cdr3_nt: TGTGCCAGCGGACGAATTGGACCCTATGGCTACACCTTC
d_call: .; v_call: TRBV3-1/TRBV3-2; clone_size: .; j_call: TRBJ1-1; cdr3_aa: CASSPGPENTEAFF; cdr3_nt: TGTGCCAGCAGCCCAGGGCCAGAGAACACTGAAGCTTTCTTT